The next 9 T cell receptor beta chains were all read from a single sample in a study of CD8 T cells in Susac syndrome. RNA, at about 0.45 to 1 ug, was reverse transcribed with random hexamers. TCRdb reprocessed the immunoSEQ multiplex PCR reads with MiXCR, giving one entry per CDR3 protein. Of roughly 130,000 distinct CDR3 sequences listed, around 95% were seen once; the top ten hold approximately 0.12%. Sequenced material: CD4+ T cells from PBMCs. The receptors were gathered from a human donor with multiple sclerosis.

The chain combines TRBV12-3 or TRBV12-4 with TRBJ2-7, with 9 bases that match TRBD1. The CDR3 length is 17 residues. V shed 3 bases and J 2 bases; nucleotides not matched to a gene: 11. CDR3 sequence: CASSFSGTGNVAYEQYF. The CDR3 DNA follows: TGTGCCAGCAGTTTCTCCGGGACAGGGAATGTAGCCTACGAGCAGTACTTC.

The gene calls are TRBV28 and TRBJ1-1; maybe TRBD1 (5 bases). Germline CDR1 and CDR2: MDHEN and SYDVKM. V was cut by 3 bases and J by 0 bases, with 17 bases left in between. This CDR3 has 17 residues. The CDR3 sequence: CASSFAGGRYMNTEAFF. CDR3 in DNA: TGTGCCAGCAGTTTCGCCGGGGGTCGCTACATGAACACTGAAGCTTTCTTT.

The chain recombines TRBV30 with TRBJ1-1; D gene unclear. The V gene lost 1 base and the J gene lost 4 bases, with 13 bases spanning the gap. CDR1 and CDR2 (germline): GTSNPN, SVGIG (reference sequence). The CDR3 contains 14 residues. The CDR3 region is CAWSGIPRVTEAFF. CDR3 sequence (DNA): TGTGCCTGGAGTGGAATTCCCCGGGTCACTGAAGCTTTCTTT.

The CDR3 bases are TGTGCCAGCAGCCCCCCCGGACTTCGATTCGCGGAGCAGTACTTC. Translating it yields CASSPPGLRFAEQYF. The chain links TRBV13 to TRBJ2-7; tentative D call: TRBD2 (5 bases). Trimming stripped 5 bases from V and 7 bases from J, with 21 bases between. Germline V CDR1 and CDR2: PRHDT, FYEKMQ (reference sequence). This CDR3 has 15 amino acids.

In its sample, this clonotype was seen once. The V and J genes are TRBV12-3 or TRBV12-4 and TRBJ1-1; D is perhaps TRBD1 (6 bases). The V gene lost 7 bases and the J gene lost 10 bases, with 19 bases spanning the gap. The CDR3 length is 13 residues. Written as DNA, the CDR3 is TGTGCCAGCACACGTAGAGGGGGGATCGGAGCTTTCTTT. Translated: CASTRRGGIGAFF.

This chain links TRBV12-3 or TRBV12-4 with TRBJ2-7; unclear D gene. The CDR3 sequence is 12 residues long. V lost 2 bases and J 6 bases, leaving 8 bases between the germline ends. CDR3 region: CASSLYPTEQYF. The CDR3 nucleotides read TGTGCCAGCAGTTTATATCCCACCGAGCAGTACTTC.

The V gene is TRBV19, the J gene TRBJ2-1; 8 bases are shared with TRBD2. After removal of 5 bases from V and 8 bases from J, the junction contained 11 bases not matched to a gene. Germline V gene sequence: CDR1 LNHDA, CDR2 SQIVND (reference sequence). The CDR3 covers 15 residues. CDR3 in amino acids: CASSRGAGVSHEQFF. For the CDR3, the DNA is TGTGCCAGTAGTCGAGGAGCGGGGGTGAGCCATGAGCAGTTCTTC.

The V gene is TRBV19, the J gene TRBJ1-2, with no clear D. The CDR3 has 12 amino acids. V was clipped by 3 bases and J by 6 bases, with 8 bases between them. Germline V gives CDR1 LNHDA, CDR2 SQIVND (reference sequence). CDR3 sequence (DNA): TGTGCCAGTAGTATGCGTGAGGATGGCTACACCTTC. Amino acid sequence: CASSMREDGYTF.

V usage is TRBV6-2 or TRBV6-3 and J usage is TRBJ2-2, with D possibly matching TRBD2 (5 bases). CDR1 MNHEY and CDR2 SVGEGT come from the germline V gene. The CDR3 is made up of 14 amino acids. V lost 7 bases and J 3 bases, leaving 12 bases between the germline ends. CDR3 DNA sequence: TGTGCCAGCACTCAGTCCGGGGACACCGGGGAGCTGTTTTTT. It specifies CASTQSGDTGELFF.